This TCR beta chain was recorded in a study of blood T cells in healthy people across ages. A sample-barcoded 5' primer and a J-beta primer mix were used in a second PCR of about 7 to 12 cycles. TCRdb ran MiXCR on the 5' RACE reads and lists one entry per CDR3 protein. The sample gives 1.5 million to 2 million distinct CDR3 sequences, 28% of which show up once; 7.7% is in the top ten. From germline, CDR1 is SGHNT and CDR2 YYREEE (reference sequence). This CDR3 spans 15 amino acids. The V gene lost 4 bases and the J gene lost 2 bases, with 15 bases spanning the gap. The source of this sequence is a woman in her twenties or thirties in good health. The sequencing sample was made of blood. This sequence joins TRBV5-4 and TRBJ2-5; D is possibly TRBD2 (6 bases). CDR3: CASSPPGSGQETQYF. The CDR3 nucleotides read TGTGCCAGCAGCCCCCCAGGTAGCGGTCAAGAGACCCAGTACTTC.